This passage covers 32 T cell receptor beta chains from one sample sequenced in a study of technical replicates of blood from a handful of donors. The repertoire was sequenced with immunoSEQ multiplex PCR; TCRdb's copy has only in-frame clones and lacks some. The table includes about 70,000 clones, roughly 96% detected once. Sequenced input: T cells isolated from PBMCs. Every receptor here comes from a human donor in good health.

A single count supports this clone. The CDR3 sequence: CASSPEVNEQYF. For the CDR3, the DNA is TGTGCCAGCAGCCCCGAGGTGAACGAGCAGTACTTC. The chain joins TRBV2 to TRBJ2-7; unclear D gene. The CDR3 has 12 amino acids. Germline lookup yields CDR1 SNHLY and CDR2 FYNNEI. The V gene lost 6 bases and the J gene lost 5 bases, with 11 bases spanning the gap.

This clone has a single count. The chain recombines TRBV4-1 with TRBJ1-5, with TRBD1 matching over 8 bases. The CDR3 is 17 amino acids. V lost 3 bases, J lost 4 bases, and 11 bases stayed unmatched. Per germline, CDR1 MGHRA and CDR2 YSYEKL. CDR3 sequence (DNA): TGCGCCAGCAGCCATCCTATTTCGGACAGGGAGAATCAGCCCCAGCATTTT. This codes for CASSHPISDRENQPQHF.

This chain connects TRBV12-5 to TRBJ2-7, with D perhaps TRBD1 (6 bases). The CDR3 length is 20 residues. Germline V gene sequence: CDR1 LGHNT, CDR2 FRNRAP. V was pared by 3 bases and J by 1 base, with 28 bases between. In DNA form, the CDR3 reads TGTGCTAGTGGTTTTTACGCCCAAGGACAGATACCAGGATTATCCTACGAGCAGTACTTC. Protein product: CASGFYAQGQIPGLSYEQYF.

The V and J genes are TRBV4-1 and TRBJ2-7; perhaps TRBD1 as D (5 bases). In germline, CDR1 is MGHRA, CDR2 YSYEKL. V was trimmed by 1 base and J by 9 bases, leaving 19 bases between them. CDR3 length: 15 amino acids. In nucleotides, the CDR3 is TGCGCCAGCAGCCAAGGGACACAGGCTTACTTTGCGCAGTACTTC. Protein product: CASSQGTQAYFAQYF.

CDR3 bases: TGTGCCAGCAGCCCTCCTAGCGCGCGCTACGAGCAGTACTTC. The encoded protein is CASSPPSARYEQYF. V gene TRBV9 combines with J gene TRBJ2-7; possible D gene TRBD2, 6 bases. The length of the CDR3 is 14 residues. Trimming stripped 4 bases from V and 3 bases from J, with 14 bases between. CDR1 is SGDLS, CDR2 YYNGEE, per germline.

The chain links TRBV6-5 to TRBJ1-4; D call uncertain. This CDR3 has 11 amino acids. Germline values: CDR1 MNHEY, CDR2 SVGAGI. The ends were cut back, 2 bases at V and 11 bases at J, with 6 bases in the middle. The CDR3 nucleotides are TGTGCCAGCAGTTACAACGGGAAACTGTTTTTT. Translating gives CASSYNGKLFF.

This clone was recorded only once. This chain links TRBV18 with TRBJ2-1; D gene unclear. The germline V and J ends were trimmed by 2 bases and 7 bases, with 15 bases remaining between them. This CDR3 spans 15 amino acids. Germline CDR1 reads KGHSH; CDR2 reads LQKENI. The CDR3 here is CASSPLESRKNEQFF. CDR3 nucleotide sequence: TGTGCCAGCTCACCATTGGAGTCTCGGAAAAATGAGCAGTTCTTC.

The genes are TRBV5-1 and TRBJ2-7; TRBD2 matches 8 bases. The germline V gene has CDR1 SGHRS and CDR2 YFSETQ. This CDR3 spans 13 amino acids. Trimming took 3 bases from V and 6 from J; bases not matched to a gene: 5. This CDR3 is CASSWGTSLEQYF. Here the CDR3 DNA reads TGCGCCAGCAGCTGGGGGACTAGTCTCGAGCAGTACTTC.

In this sample, this clone turned up once. The rearrangement links TRBV10-3 to TRBJ2-7; D might be TRBD1 (6 bases). CDR1 is ENHRY and CDR2 is SYGVKD in the germline V gene. The CDR3 loop spans 14 amino acids. Trimming pared 8 bases from V and 1 base from J, leaving 15 bases between. This CDR3 reads CAIGGRGISYEQYF. CDR3 DNA sequence: TGTGCCATCGGGGGCAGGGGAATTTCCTACGAGCAGTACTTC.

V is TRBV5-8 and J is TRBJ1-4; the D is unclear. V lost 4 bases and J 8 bases, leaving 9 bases between the germline ends. Germline assignment: CDR1 SGHTS and CDR2 YDEGEE. The CDR3 totals 12 residues. The CDR3 loop is CASSPRGEKLFF. The CDR3 DNA follows: TGTGCCAGCAGCCCAAGAGGGGAAAAACTGTTTTTT.

The chain couples TRBV6-6 to TRBJ2-7; TRBD1 matches 9 bases. Trimming removed 6 bases from V and 6 bases from J; junction bases left unmatched: 9. From germline, CDR1 is MNHNY and CDR2 SVGAGI (reference sequence). The CDR3 runs to 14 residues. CDR3 in amino acids: CASRGTGWVGEQYF. CDR3 nucleotide sequence: TGTGCCAGCAGGGGGACAGGGTGGGTAGGCGAGCAGTACTTC.

The chain employs TRBV7-9 and TRBJ2-1, with D possibly being TRBD1 (6 bases). The CDR3 is 13 amino acids. Between the trimmed V and J ends, which lost 0 bases and 6 bases, there was a span of 6 bases. Per germline, CDR1 SEHNR and CDR2 FQNEAQ (reference sequence). CDR3 region: CASSLAGANEQFF. The CDR3 bases are TGTGCCAGCAGCTTAGCGGGGGCCAATGAGCAGTTCTTC.

The DNA of the CDR3 is TGCGCCAGCAGTGAGTCGGCTCAGCCCCAGCATTTT. It translates to CASSESAQPQHF. The chain links TRBV10-1 to TRBJ1-5; D is unresolved. Between the trimmed V and J ends, which lost 0 bases and 6 bases, there was a span of 3 bases. The germline CDR1 and CDR2 sequences are WNHNN and SYGVQD (reference sequence). The length of the CDR3 is 12 residues.

The genes are TRBV7-9 and TRBJ1-5, with D perhaps TRBD1 (6 bases). This CDR3 comprises 14 residues. Trimming stripped 0 bases from V and 4 bases from J, with 7 bases between. Germline-derived CDR1 and CDR2 are SEHNR and FQNEAQ (reference sequence). The CDR3 region is CASSLAQGNQPQHF. In DNA form, the CDR3 reads TGTGCCAGCAGCTTAGCCCAGGGGAATCAGCCCCAGCATTTT.

This rearrangement joins TRBV7-6 to TRBJ2-2, with 7 bases identical to TRBD1. Unmatched junction bases numbered 0, after V lost 2 bases and J lost 3 bases. The CDR3 is made up of 14 amino acids. The germline V gene has CDR1 SGHVS and CDR2 FNYEAQ. The CDR3 DNA is TGTGCCAGCAGCTTACAGGGGGACACCGGGGAGCTGTTTTTT. Residues: CASSLQGDTGELFF.

This sequence joins TRBV18 and TRBJ2-7; weak D call: TRBD2 (6 bases). Germline-derived CDR1 and CDR2 are KGHSH and LQKENI. Trimming shortened V by 3 bases and J by 7 bases, and 16 bases separated the two germline ends. CDR3 length equals 14 residues. CDR3 sequence reads: CASSPKGGGWEQYF. CDR3 coding DNA: TGTGCCAGCTCACCCAAAGGTGGAGGGTGGGAGCAGTACTTC.

J is TRBJ2-2 and V is TRBV9; TRBD1 matches 8 bases. V trimming: 4 bases; J trimming: 6 bases; junction bases outside the gene matches: 8. The CDR3 sequence is 15 residues long. Per germline, CDR1 SGDLS and CDR2 YYNGEE. This CDR3 reads CASSTRTGSAGELFF. CDR3 sequence (DNA): TGTGCCAGCAGCACAAGGACAGGGAGCGCCGGGGAGCTGTTTTTT.

The V and J genes are TRBV30 and TRBJ1-6; 9 positions match TRBD1. CDR3 length: 14 amino acids. Germline CDR1 is GTSNPN and CDR2 is SVGIG (reference sequence). Losses at the gene ends were 3 bases for V and 9 bases for J; bases not matched to a gene: 6. DNA of the CDR3: TGTGCCTGGAGCTCGGACAGGGGAGGTTCACCCCTCCACTTT. Protein: CAWSSDRGGSPLHF.

The CDR3 DNA is TGTGCCAGCAGCTTGGAAGGGGATGAGCAGTTCTTC. The encoded protein is CASSLEGDEQFF. The chain recombines TRBV11-3 with TRBJ2-1; TRBD1 is a possible D gene (5 bases). The CDR3 length is 12 residues. With 3 bases removed from V and 8 bases from J, the gap between germline ends came to 8 bases. Germline V gene data show CDR1 as SGHNT and CDR2 as YENEEA.

The sample holds one count of this clone. J is TRBJ2-5 and V is TRBV27; 7 bases align to TRBD1. The V segment lost 5 bases and the J segment 2 bases; nucleotides outside the gene matches: 11. This CDR3 contains 16 residues. Per germline, CDR1 MNHEY and CDR2 SMNVEV (reference sequence). DNA for the CDR3: TGTGCCAGCAGTGGAACGCGTCCGGGACAGCAAGAGACCCAGTACTTC. It is translated as CASSGTRPGQQETQYF.

The chain uses TRBV5-1 and TRBJ2-2; a weak D match, TRBD1 (5 bases). The CDR3 length is 16 residues. Germline V lookup: CDR1 SGHRS, CDR2 YFSETQ. Trimming removed 4 bases at V and 4 bases at J, with 17 bases between. As DNA, the CDR3 is TGCGCCAGCAGCGCCGACAGCGTAGGTGGCACCGGGGAGCTGTTTTTT. It translates to CASSADSVGGTGELFF.

This clone has a single count. This chain uses TRBV2 with TRBJ1-3; D ambiguous. V was pared by 6 bases and J by 0 bases, with 12 bases between. The CDR3 totals 15 residues. The germline V gene encodes CDR1 SNHLY and CDR2 FYNNEI. The CDR3 is CASRPPRVSGNTIYF. DNA of the CDR3: TGTGCCAGCAGACCCCCCCGGGTCTCTGGAAACACCATATATTTT.

The rearrangement joins TRBV6-1 to TRBJ1-1; TRBD1 aligns across 9 bases. Trimming cost V 8 bases and J 4 bases; bases outside gene matches: 5. The CDR3 spans 13 residues. Germline assignment: CDR1 MNHNS and CDR2 SASEGT. CDR3 amino acids: CASETGGSTEAFF. The CDR3 bases are TGTGCCAGCGAGACAGGGGGGTCCACTGAAGCTTTCTTT.

The V call is TRBV1, the J call TRBJ1-1; the DNA was not compared with TRBD1, the D call given in the table. TRBV1 is a recognized pseudogene. The CDR3 is made up of 20 amino acids. The CDR3 protein is CTSSQENPGGYASKITEAFF. DNA of the CDR3: TGCACCAGCAGCCAAGAGAATCCAGGGGGCTATGCCTCGAAAATAACTGAAGCTTTCTTT.

V is TRBV7-9 and J is TRBJ2-6, with TRBD2 identical over 7 bases. CDR1 and CDR2 from the germline V gene are SEHNR and FQNEAQ (reference sequence). This CDR3 has 17 residues. The trim removed 1 base at V and 2 bases at J, leaving 5 bases unmatched. The CDR3 loop reads CASSLVLGGAGANVLTF. In DNA form, the CDR3 reads TGTGCCAGCAGCTTAGTCCTTGGGGGGGCTGGGGCCAACGTCCTGACTTTC.

The chain uses TRBV4-1 and TRBJ1-1, with 7 positions matching TRBD1. CDR1 is MGHRA, CDR2 YSYEKL, per germline. The trim removed 5 bases at V and 1 base at J, leaving 13 bases unmatched. The CDR3 sequence is 17 residues long. In DNA, the CDR3 is TGCGCCAGCAGCGGCGGGTTTTTGGGACAGAAGAACACTGAAGCTTTCTTT. It yields the protein CASSGGFLGQKNTEAFF.

V gene TRBV6-5 combines with J gene TRBJ1-4, with 10 bases aligning to TRBD1. This CDR3 has 14 residues. J lost 6 bases, V lost 6 bases, and 4 bases had no gene match. The germline CDR1 and CDR2 sequences are MNHEY and SVGAGI. The DNA of the CDR3 is TGTGCCAGCAGCTTCGGACAGGGGGATGAAAAACTGTTTTTT. Protein: CASSFGQGDEKLFF.

CDR3 bases: TGTGCCAGCAGTACCGGGACTAGCGGTAAAGAGACCCAGTACTTC. This codes for CASSTGTSGKETQYF. The rearrangement joins TRBV6-1 to TRBJ2-5, with 11 bases matching TRBD2. Germline V gene data show CDR1 as MNHNS and CDR2 as SASEGT. The CDR3 is made up of 15 amino acids. V lost 5 bases to trimming and J lost 3 bases; unmatched junction nucleotides: 5.

This CDR3 reads CASSLEGQGASGDTQYF. The DNA of the CDR3 is TGCGCCAGCAGCTTGGAGGGACAGGGGGCTTCTGGGGATACGCAGTATTTT. The chain joins TRBV5-1 to TRBJ2-3; TRBD1 matches at 12 bases. The germline V gene encodes CDR1 SGHRS and CDR2 YFSETQ. CDR3 size: 17 residues. The J segment lost 6 bases and the V segment lost 0 bases, leaving 8 bases of the junction unmatched.

This chain connects TRBV5-1 to TRBJ2-3; tentatively, D is TRBD1 (6 bases). V shed 0 bases and J shed 0 bases, with 14 bases lying between them. Germline CDR1 SGHRS, CDR2 YFSETQ. CDR3 length equals 17 residues. This CDR3 is CASSLGRGFTSTDTQYF. The CDR3, as DNA: TGCGCCAGCAGCTTGGGAAGGGGGTTTACTAGCACAGATACGCAGTATTTT.

The chain uses TRBV4-1 and TRBJ2-7; 7 nucleotides align to TRBD1. V was pared by 3 bases and J by 1 base, with 3 bases of the junction left unmatched. The CDR3 covers 14 residues. Germline assignment: CDR1 MGHRA and CDR2 YSYEKL. This chain's CDR3 is CASSHRDRSYEQYF. The CDR3 DNA is TGCGCCAGCAGCCATCGGGACAGATCCTACGAGCAGTACTTC.

V gene TRBV7-8 combines with J gene TRBJ2-7; 11 positions agree with TRBD1. J lost 3 bases, V lost 4 bases, and 8 bases had no gene match. There are 16 residues in the CDR3. Looked up from germline, CDR1 is SGHVS and CDR2 is FQNEAQ. CDR3 sequence (DNA): TGTGCCAGCAGCTCATCTTCCGGGACAGGGGGCTACGAGCAGTACTTC. This codes for CASSSSSGTGGYEQYF.